These 32 T cell receptor beta chains were sequenced from one sample in a study of T cell changes during pregnancy in multiple sclerosis. Using immunoSEQ multiplex PCR, the repertoire was profiled, and TCRdb retains in-frame clones only, with some absent. This table holds around 100,000 clones, around 93% found once. This sample comprised peripheral blood, obtained after pregnancy. The receptors originated from a female donor with multiple sclerosis, enrolled in a pregnancy study.

This clone was detected only once. The rearrangement joins TRBV29-1 to TRBJ2-1; 10 bases are a match to TRBD2. The CDR3 totals 13 residues. V was pared by 5 bases and J by 7 bases, with 5 bases of the junction left unmatched. Germline CDR1 reads SQVTM; CDR2 reads ANQGSEA. CDR3 loop: CSVSGRAWNEQFF. As DNA, the CDR3 is TGCAGCGTTAGCGGGAGGGCCTGGAATGAGCAGTTCTTC.

J is TRBJ1-1 and V is TRBV20-1; 8 nucleotides align to TRBD1. V gave up 4 bases and J gave up 11 bases; unmatched junction bases: 6. Germline assignment: CDR1 DFQATT and CDR2 SNEGSKA (reference sequence). This CDR3 comprises 11 residues. This chain's CDR3 is CSAKDRVGAFF. CDR3 in DNA: TGCAGTGCTAAGGACAGGGTCGGGGCTTTCTTT.

The chain couples TRBV12-5 to TRBJ2-7; TRBD1 might be the D (6 bases). Trimming left V 5 bases short and J 0 bases short, with 8 bases between. Germline CDR1 is LGHNT and CDR2 is FRNRAP. The CDR3 spans 13 residues. The CDR3 coding sequence is TGTGCTAGTGGTAGGGACACCTCCTACGAGCAGTACTTC. Protein sequence: CASGRDTSYEQYF.

The chain links TRBV18 to TRBJ1-1; D possibly corresponds to TRBD1 (5 bases). Trimming left V 2 bases short and J 11 bases short, with 15 bases between. Germline CDR1 KGHSH, CDR2 LQKENI. This CDR3 spans 13 amino acids. The CDR3 is CASSPFPGSQAFF. CDR3 sequence (DNA): TGTGCCAGCTCACCATTCCCAGGGTCGCAGGCTTTCTTT.

The CDR3 spells CATSRGPALGQPQHF. The CDR3 DNA reads TGTGCCACCAGCAGAGGACCGGCCCTAGGTCAGCCCCAGCATTTT. This chain uses TRBV15 with TRBJ1-5; unclear D gene. The CDR3 is made up of 15 amino acids. The ends were cut back, 1 base at V and 6 bases at J, with 13 bases in the middle. The germline CDR1 and CDR2 sequences are LNHNV and YYDKDF (reference sequence).

The chain couples TRBV11-3 to TRBJ2-2; maybe TRBD1 (5 bases). V lost 1 base and J 6 bases, leaving 12 bases between the germline ends. This CDR3 has 15 residues. Germline-derived CDR1 and CDR2 are SGHNT and YENEEA. The CDR3 region has the DNA TGTGCCAGCAGCTTAGGCCAGGGATATGCCGGGGAGCTGTTTTTT. It codes for CASSLGQGYAGELFF.

The chain is built from TRBV7-8 and TRBJ1-1; 7 positions match TRBD1. V was pared by 1 base and J by 7 bases, with 9 bases of the junction left unmatched. The CDR3 is 15 amino acids. The germline V gene encodes CDR1 SGHVS and CDR2 FQNEAQ. The CDR3 reads CASSLGSGGGSEAFF. The CDR3 DNA reads TGTGCCAGCAGCTTAGGGTCAGGGGGAGGTAGTGAAGCTTTCTTT.

This rearrangement joins TRBV11-2 to TRBJ2-5, with 12 bases lining up with TRBD2. J gave up 7 bases and V 3 bases, and 9 bases lay outside the gene matches. There are 16 residues in the CDR3. Germline CDR1 is SGHAT and CDR2 is FQNNGV. This chain's CDR3 is CASSFSSGGAPGTQYF. The CDR3, as DNA: TGTGCCAGCAGCTTCTCTAGCGGGGGGGCCCCGGGGACCCAGTACTTC. Together with reference TRBV11-2 and TRBJ2-5, the CDR3 gives the full variable domain: EAGVAQSPRYKIIEKRQSVAFWCNPISGHATLYWYQQILGQGPKLLIQFQNNGVVDDSQLPKDRFSAERLKGVDSTLKIQPAKLEDSAVYLCASSFSSGGAPGTQYFGPGTRLLVL.

V is TRBV15 and J is TRBJ2-5, with TRBD2 matching 7 bases. There are 14 residues in the CDR3. Germline lookup yields CDR1 LNHNV and CDR2 YYDKDF (reference sequence). Trimming cost V 0 bases and J 5 bases; bases outside gene matches: 3. DNA of the CDR3: TGTGCCACCAGCAGAGATCGGCGGGAGGAGACCCAGTACTTC. Translation: CATSRDRREETQYF.

The V gene is TRBV29-1, the J gene TRBJ2-5; D is possibly TRBD1 (6 bases). Germline V CDR1 and CDR2: SQVTM, ANQGSEA. This CDR3 contains 15 residues. Trimming shortened V by 1 base and J by 5 bases, and 17 bases separated the two germline ends. CDR3 region: CSVEGGQGLQETQYF. The CDR3 nucleotides are TGCAGCGTTGAAGGGGGCCAGGGGTTACAGGAGACCCAGTACTTC.

This CDR3 reads CASSNNHNRNTEAFF. CDR3 in DNA: TGTGCCAGCAGTAATAACCACAACAGGAACACTGAAGCTTTCTTT. The chain couples TRBV28 to TRBJ1-1; the D is unclear. The V gene's germline CDR1 is MDHEN and CDR2 SYDVKM. CDR3 length equals 15 residues. Between the trimmed V and J ends, which lost 5 bases and 1 base, there was a span of 14 bases.

This chain links TRBV7-9 with TRBJ2-7, with TRBD2 identical over 13 bases. J was trimmed by 4 bases and V by 5 bases; bases with no gene match: 5. CDR1 and CDR2 (germline): SEHNR, FQNEAQ (reference sequence). The CDR3 sequence is 15 residues long. The chain's CDR3 is CASSPRTSGRYEQYF. For the CDR3, the DNA is TGTGCCAGCAGCCCCCGGACTAGCGGGAGATACGAGCAGTACTTC.

J is TRBJ2-5 and V is TRBV28; TRBD2 agrees at 10 bases. J was trimmed by 9 bases and V by 6 bases; bases with no gene match: 13. Looked up from germline, CDR1 is MDHEN and CDR2 is SYDVKM. This CDR3 has 15 amino acids. The CDR3 region is CASSELAGFTMAQYF. DNA of the CDR3: TGTGCCAGCAGCGAACTAGCGGGGTTTACAATGGCCCAGTACTTC.

The chain combines TRBV30 with TRBJ1-5; 9 nucleotides match TRBD1. Germline V gene lookup returns CDR1 GTSNPN and CDR2 SVGIG (reference sequence). V shed 4 bases and J 1 base; nucleotides not matched to a gene: 5. This CDR3 spans 15 amino acids. In DNA form, the CDR3 reads TGTGCCTGGACCCCGGGACAGGGAAGCAATCAGCCCCAGCATTTT. As protein: CAWTPGQGSNQPQHF. The full variable domain, with the rest looked up from reference TRBV30 and TRBJ1-5, is SQTIHQWPATLVQPVGSPLSLECTVEGTSNPNLYWYRQAAGRGLQLLFYSVGIGQISSEVPQNLSASRPQDRQFILSSKKLLLSDSGFYLCAWTPGQGSNQPQHFGDGTRLSIL.

This clone is a singleton in its sample. V and J are TRBV27 and TRBJ2-7; TRBD1 is a possible D gene (5 bases). Trimming left V 6 bases short and J 3 bases short, with 12 bases between. This CDR3 spans 13 amino acids. The V gene's germline CDR1 is MNHEY and CDR2 SMNVEV (reference sequence). CDR3 in amino acids: CASRPHQGYEQYF. Written as DNA, the CDR3 is TGTGCCAGCAGACCCCACCAGGGCTACGAGCAGTACTTC.

This clone was detected only a few times. This chain joins TRBV28 and TRBJ1-5, with TRBD1 identical over 7 bases. Germline loops: CDR1 MDHEN, CDR2 SYDVKM. V was clipped by 6 bases and J by 0 bases; unmatched bases: 5. This CDR3 contains 15 residues. In nucleotides, the CDR3 is TGTGCCAGCAGCACCGGGACAGTTAGCAATCAGCCCCAGCATTTT. Its translation: CASSTGTVSNQPQHF. The variable domain in full, completed from reference TRBV28 and TRBJ1-5, reads DVKVTQSSRYLVKRTGEKVFLECVQDMDHENMFWYRQDPGLGLRLIYFSYDVKMKEKGDIPEGYSVSREKKERFSLILESASTNQTSMYLCASSTGTVSNQPQHFGDGTRLSIL.

This chain joins TRBV5-1 and TRBJ1-1; TRBD1 might be the D (5 bases). Trimming left V 8 bases short and J 0 bases short, with 11 bases between. The CDR3 runs 13 residues. Germline V gene data show CDR1 as SGHRS and CDR2 as YFSETQ. For the CDR3, the DNA is TGCGCCAGTCAACAGGTCCTGAACACTGAAGCTTTCTTT. It encodes CASQQVLNTEAFF. Using reference TRBV5-1 and TRBJ1-1 for the parts outside the CDR3, the full variable domain is KAGVTQTPRYLIKTRGQQVTLSCSPISGHRSVSWYQQTPGQGLQFLFEYFSETQRNKGNFPGRFSGRQFSNSRSEMNVSTLELGDSALYLCASQQVLNTEAFFGQGTRLTVV.

The rearrangement uses TRBV5-4 and TRBJ2-6, with D hard to call. This CDR3 is built from 16 residues. The V gene's germline CDR1 is SGHNT and CDR2 YYREEE (reference sequence). Trimming pared 4 bases from V and 0 bases from J, leaving 11 bases between. The CDR3 region is CASSLTRLSGANVLTF. In nucleotides, the CDR3 is TGTGCCAGCAGCCTGACACGGCTCTCTGGGGCCAACGTCCTGACTTTC.

The chain is built from TRBV20-1 and TRBJ1-2, with 8 bases fitting TRBD1. Per the germline V gene, CDR1 is DFQATT and CDR2 is SNEGSKA (reference sequence). J lost 8 bases, V lost 6 bases, and 5 bases had no gene match. This CDR3 region has 11 residues. The CDR3 DNA reads as TGCAGTGCCAAACAGGGGGTAGGCTACACCTTC. This sequence encodes CSAKQGVGYTF.

The chain carries TRBV30 and TRBJ2-1; 11 bases agree with TRBD2. Germline assignment: CDR1 GTSNPN and CDR2 SVGIG (reference sequence). The CDR3 runs to 18 residues. Germline trimming cut 1 base from V and 5 bases from J; bases unmatched to any gene: 13. The chain's CDR3 is CAWSAPFLTSGRNNEQFF. The CDR3 region has the DNA TGTGCCTGGAGTGCGCCCTTTCTTACTAGCGGGAGAAACAATGAGCAGTTCTTC.

J is TRBJ2-2 and V is TRBV28; no clear D. The CDR3 has 16 amino acids. Trimming left V 3 bases short and J 0 bases short, with 11 bases between. Germline V gives CDR1 MDHEN, CDR2 SYDVKM. The CDR3 coding sequence is TGTGCCAGCAGTTTTGAGCAGGTCACGAACACCGGGGAGCTGTTTTTT. This sequence encodes CASSFEQVTNTGELFF.

The chain carries TRBV4-2 and TRBJ2-7; 8 bases fit TRBD2. CDR3 length equals 15 residues. Losses at the gene ends were 5 bases for V and 0 bases for J; bases not matched to a gene: 6. Germline V lookup: CDR1 LGHNA, CDR2 YNFKEQ. The DNA of the CDR3 is TGTGCCAGCAGCGAGCAGCGGGGGAGCTCCTACGAGCAGTACTTC. This encodes CASSEQRGSSYEQYF.

The chain joins TRBV7-9 to TRBJ2-1; possibly TRBD2 for D (5 bases). The CDR3 length is 17 residues. Germline assignment: CDR1 SEHNR and CDR2 FQNEAQ (reference sequence). V lost 5 bases, J lost 0 bases, and 17 bases lay in between. CDR3 protein: CASSPPLMAGSYNEQFF. In DNA, the CDR3 is TGTGCCAGCAGCCCCCCTTTGATGGCGGGCTCCTACAATGAGCAGTTCTTC.

The rearrangement joins TRBV7-9 to TRBJ1-2, with a tentative D call TRBD1 (6 bases). Trimming took 7 bases from V and 2 from J, leaving 17 bases between them. CDR3 length equals 15 residues. The germline gives CDR1 SEHNR, CDR2 FQNEAQ (reference sequence). The CDR3 coding sequence is TGTGCCAGCACCCCTATAGGGCAGGGGAACTATGGCTACACCTTC. Its protein product is CASTPIGQGNYGYTF. Combining the CDR3 with reference TRBV7-9 and TRBJ1-2 gives the whole variable domain DTGVSQNPRHKITKRGQNVTFRCDPISEHNRLYWYRQTLGQGPEFLTYFQNEAQLEKSRLLSDRFSAERPKGSFSTLEIQRTEQGDSAMYLCASTPIGQGNYGYTFGSGTRLTVV.

This clone showed up just a few times. V gene TRBV15 combines with J gene TRBJ2-7; weak D call: TRBD1 (6 bases). CDR3 size: 16 residues. Germline assignment: CDR1 LNHNV and CDR2 YYDKDF (reference sequence). V shed 4 bases and J shed 2 bases, with 18 bases lying between them. The CDR3 region is CATSTRYRDRTYEQYF. The CDR3, as DNA: TGTGCCACCAGCACCCGCTACAGGGATAGGACCTACGAGCAGTACTTC.

The J gene is TRBJ1-1, the V gene TRBV4-3, with 8 bases that match TRBD1. V dropped 6 bases and J dropped 0; count of bases not matched to a gene: 9. The CDR3 sequence is 16 residues long. Germline V gene sequence: CDR1 LGHNA, CDR2 YSLEER. As DNA, the CDR3 is TGCGCCAGCAGTCCCGGGACAGGATATTTGAACACTGAAGCTTTCTTT. It codes for CASSPGTGYLNTEAFF.

V gene TRBV7-7 combines with J gene TRBJ2-3; D call uncertain. Trimming stripped 2 bases from V and 6 bases from J, with 9 bases between. Germline values: CDR1 SSHAT, CDR2 FNYEAQ (reference sequence). The length of the CDR3 is 13 residues. The CDR3 DNA is TGTGCCAGCAGCTTATCCGAGGAGGATACGCAGTATTTT. This sequence encodes CASSLSEEDTQYF.

Note on this clone: This sample also contains other DNA sequences that code for the same CDR3. The chain links TRBV9 to TRBJ2-2, with 11 positions matching TRBD1. The CDR3 is 15 amino acids. Germline V gene sequence: CDR1 SGDLS, CDR2 YYNGEE. Trimming took 3 bases from V and 5 from J; bases not matched to a gene: 3. The DNA for the CDR3 is TGTGCCAGCAGCGGAGGGACAGGGGGGACCGGGGAGCTGTTTTTT. Translation: CASSGGTGGTGELFF.

The chain is built from TRBV19 and TRBJ1-5; D possibly corresponds to TRBD1 (6 bases). V lost 6 bases and J lost 0, with 12 bases in between. Germline loops: CDR1 LNHDA, CDR2 SQIVND (reference sequence). The CDR3 spans 15 residues. CDR3 nucleotide sequence: TGTGCCAGTAGGGAGACAGGTTATAGCAATCAGCCCCAGCATTTT. Translating it yields CASRETGYSNQPQHF. Together with reference TRBV19 and TRBJ1-5, the CDR3 gives the full variable domain: DGGITQSPKYLFRKEGQNVTLSCEQNLNHDAMYWYRQDPGQGLRLIYYSQIVNDFQKGDIAEGYSVSREKKESFPLTVTSAQKNPTAFYLCASRETGYSNQPQHFGDGTRLSIL.

The V gene is TRBV5-6, the J gene TRBJ1-2, with 7 bases lining up with TRBD1. Per germline, CDR1 SGHDT and CDR2 YYEEEE. V shed 0 bases, J shed 8 bases, and the junction held 10 bases outside the gene matches. The CDR3 has 15 residues. The chain's CDR3 is CASSLADRESGGYTF. The CDR3 bases are TGTGCCAGCAGCTTGGCCGACAGGGAGTCAGGAGGCTACACCTTC.

The rearrangement uses TRBV28 and TRBJ1-2; TRBD1 is a possible D gene (5 bases). Germline V lookup: CDR1 MDHEN, CDR2 SYDVKM. V lost 8 bases and J lost 8, with 24 bases in between. The CDR3 covers 15 residues. The CDR3 DNA follows: TGTGCCAGCGGAGGGCCCGGGAGGGGAAGGGCAGGCTACACCTTC. Translation gives CASGGPGRGRAGYTF.

The CDR3 sequence: CASSLDNGGTEAFF. In nucleotides, the CDR3 is TGTGCCAGCAGCTTAGACAACGGGGGCACTGAAGCTTTCTTT. The chain uses TRBV11-1 and TRBJ1-1, with a possible D match to TRBD1 (5 bases). Germline values: CDR1 SGHAT, CDR2 FQDESV (reference sequence). CDR3 length: 14 residues. Trimming left V 1 base short and J 4 bases short, with 10 bases between. Full variable domain (outside the CDR3, taken from reference TRBV11-1 and TRBJ1-1): EAEVAQSPRYKITEKSQAVAFWCDPISGHATLYWYRQILGQGPELLVQFQDESVVDDSQLPKDRFSAERLKGVDSTLKIQPAELGDSAMYLCASSLDNGGTEAFFGQGTRLTVV.